The T cell receptor beta chain under discussion was sequenced for a study of shared clonotypes between healthy human individuals. Study as a whole: Every donor yielded three CD4 naive, three CD4 memory, two CD8 naive and one CD8 memory plate.

This CDR3 comprises 13 residues. Germline CDR1 SGHRS, CDR2 YFSETQ. With V trimmed by 5 bases and J by 2 bases, 3 bases remained unmatched. Generated by immunoSEQ multiplex PCR, the TCRdb table keeps only in-frame clones and is missing some. The table has about 1 million clones, 65% to 75% seen once. The study's findings and limits: Naive subsets typically showed greater estimated richness than memory subsets.

Concerning this clone: Its antigen is unknown.

This clonotype originated in a man younger than 30 in good health. Material for sequencing was memory CD4+ T cells sorted from blood. Subset described: CD45RA-negative fraction. V and J are TRBV5-1 and TRBJ2-7, with 8 bases that match TRBD2. The CDR3 spells CASSSGGAYEQYF. The CDR3 DNA reads as TGCGCCAGCAGTTCCGGGGGGGCCTACGAGCAGTACTTC. Based on the CDR3 plus reference TRBV5-1 and TRBJ2-7, the full variable domain is KAGVTQTPRYLIKTRGQQVTLSCSPISGHRSVSWYQQTPGQGLQFLFEYFSETQRNKGNFPGRFSGRQFSNSRSEMNVSTLELGDSALYLCASSSGGAYEQYFGPGTRLTVT.